A selection of T cell receptor beta chains follows, all from one sample in a study of T cell repertoires in cytomegalovirus infection. Each CDR3 protein gets one entry after TCRdb re-called the reads with MiXCR. The table lists 500,000 to 600,000 distinct CDR3 sequences, approximately 15% of them singletons. Specimen: CD8+ T cells from PBMCs. The source is a human donor in good health (CMV status not recorded). Some clones in this sample may be carry-over from other donors' samples. CDR3s include the opening cysteine and the closing phenylalanine or tryptophan. The D gene is left open where the match is weak. The size field is filled for only some rows; it gives once, few, many or a size class.

D	J	size	V	DNA	CDR3
.	TRBJ1-6	.	TRBV9	TGTGCCAGCAGCGTTGGTAATTCACCCCTCCACTTT	CASSVGNSPLHF
.	TRBJ2-5	many	TRBV10-3	TGTGCCATCTTGTCGGGGGACTACCAAGAGACCCAGTACTTC	CAILSGDYQETQYF
.	TRBJ2-2	many	TRBV2	TGTGCCAGCAGTGAATTGTCGAACACCGGGGAGCTGTTTTTT	CASSELSNTGELFF
TRBD1	TRBJ1-2	many	TRBV7-8	TGTGCCAGCAGCTTAGTGGGACAGGGGTCTGGCTACACCTTC	CASSLVGQGSGYTF
.	TRBJ1-1	many	TRBV7-9	TGTGCCAGCAGCTCGGGGGATAACACTGAAGCTTTCTTT	CASSSGDNTEAFF
.	TRBJ1-4	few	TRBV12-3/TRBV12-4	TGTGCCAGCAGTTTAATTGTAACTAATGAAAAACTGTTTTTT	CASSLIVTNEKLFF
TRBD1	TRBJ2-7	.	TRBV5-1	TGCGCCAGCAGCGGACCGCAACAGGGGATCTACGAGCAGTACTTC	CASSGPQQGIYEQYF
.	TRBJ1-2	many	TRBV12-3/TRBV12-4	TGTGCCAGCAGGGAAGGACGGAGCTATGGCTACACCTTC	CASREGRSYGYTF
TRBD2	TRBJ2-5	many	TRBV6-5	TGTGCCAGCAGTTACGGGACTAGCGGTGTTGGGAACCAGTACTTC	CASSYGTSGVGNQYF
.	TRBJ2-7	few	TRBV6-6	TGTGCCAGCAGTTACCGCAACGGAGGAGGGGACTCCTACGAGCAGTACTTC	CASSYRNGGGDSYEQYF
.	TRBJ1-1	many	TRBV7-9	TGTGCCAGCTCCCCCGGACGGGCCCCTGAAGCTTTCTTT	CASSPGRAPEAFF
.	TRBJ1-5	few	TRBV6-2/TRBV6-3	TGTGCCAGCAGTTACGTGGAAAGGGTGGATCAGCCCCAGCATTTT	CASSYVERVDQPQHF
TRBD1	TRBJ2-1	many	TRBV7-9	TGTGCCAGCAGTAACCCGGGACAGGGGGCAAATGAGCAGTTCTTC	CASSNPGQGANEQFF
TRBD1	TRBJ2-1	.	TRBV19	TGTGCCAGTAGTTCACTCGGACAGGAGGCCTACAATGAGCAGTTCTTC	CASSSLGQEAYNEQFF
TRBD1	TRBJ2-1	few	TRBV27	TGTGCCAGCAGTCCCGGGACAGAACACTACAATGAGCAGTTCTTC	CASSPGTEHYNEQFF
TRBD2	TRBJ2-1	many	TRBV6-1	TGTGCCAGCTTGACTAGCGGGAGGTCGCTCTACAATGAGCAGTTCTTC	CASLTSGRSLYNEQFF
.	TRBJ1-4	.	TRBV10-2	TGCGCCAGCAGTGAGTCGACCCGGCGGGGTGAAAAACTGTTTTTT	CASSESTRRGEKLFF
.	TRBJ1-1	.	TRBV5-1	TGCGCCAGCAGCGCGGACCAGGGATGGAACACTGAAGCTTTCTTT	CASSADQGWNTEAFF
.	TRBJ1-1	few	TRBV5-6	TGTGCCAGCAGCTGGGCTAGCCAGGGGAACACTGAAGCTTTCTTT	CASSWASQGNTEAFF
.	TRBJ2-2	.	TRBV12-5	TGTGCTAGTGGTTTGTCAGAGACCGGGGAGCTGTTTTTT	CASGLSETGELFF
TRBD2	TRBJ2-1	many	TRBV7-9	TGTGCCAGCAGCCCAGGGACTAGCCGCAATGAGCAGTTCTTC	CASSPGTSRNEQFF
.	TRBJ2-7	many	TRBV10-3	TGTGCCATCGTCCACCCCACCTCCTACGAGCAGTACTTC	CAIVHPTSYEQYF
.	TRBJ1-5	few	TRBV19	TGTGCCAGTAGTGGACGTTTCAGGGGAGACAATCAGCCCCAGCATTTT	CASSGRFRGDNQPQHF
.	TRBJ2-1	.	TRBV19	TGTGCCAGTAGTATTGAACCACGGGCCGGGGATGAGCAGTTCTTC	CASSIEPRAGDEQFF
.	TRBJ2-1	many	TRBV28	TGTGCCAGCAGTTTATTTTCAGGGGCGATTAATGAGCAGTTCTTC	CASSLFSGAINEQFF
.	TRBJ1-5	many	TRBV25-1	TGTGCCAGCAGTCCCTGGGGGGATAGCAATCAGCCCCAGCATTTT	CASSPWGDSNQPQHF
TRBD2	TRBJ2-2	few	TRBV25-1	TGTGCCAGCAGTGATCTACTAGCGGGAGAGGTCGGGGAGCTGTTTTTT	CASSDLLAGEVGELFF
TRBD2	TRBJ2-3	.	TRBV3-1	TGTGCCAGCAGCCAAGAGAGCGGGAGGTTAGGCACGCAGTATTTT	CASSQESGRLGTQYF
.	TRBJ2-7	many	TRBV10-3	TGTGCCATCATGGCCATAGATTCCTACGAGCAGTACTTC	CAIMAIDSYEQYF
TRBD1	TRBJ1-1	few	TRBV9	TGTGCCAGCAGCGGACCGGGACAGGGGTCTGAAGCTTTCTTT	CASSGPGQGSEAFF